A single sample is the source of the 23 T cell receptor beta chains below, sequenced in a study of blood T cell repertoires in COVID-19. Libraries were prepared by immunoSEQ multiplex PCR; TCRdb keeps only in-frame clonotypes and omits some of them. The table has approximately 300,000 clones, roughly 87% seen once; the top ten hold roughly 2.4%. The sequencing sample was made of peripheral blood. These TCRs come from a woman in her 50s who had recovered from COVID-19.

The chain links TRBV27 to TRBJ2-7; 9 bases are a match to TRBD1. This CDR3 comprises 17 residues. In germline, CDR1 is MNHEY, CDR2 SMNVEV (reference sequence). The J segment lost 2 bases and the V segment lost 4 bases, leaving 12 bases of the junction unmatched. CDR3 residues: CASSSGTGMARAYEQYF. The CDR3, as DNA: TGTGCCAGCAGTTCCGGGACAGGGATGGCTCGGGCCTACGAGCAGTACTTC.

The chain couples TRBV30 to TRBJ2-7, with D possibly being TRBD2 (6 bases). Trimming cost V 3 bases and J 4 bases, with 10 bases left between them. This CDR3 spans 12 amino acids. Germline loops: CDR1 GTSNPN, CDR2 SVGIG (reference sequence). Written as DNA, the CDR3 is TGTGCCTGGAGCGGAGGGGTATACGAGCAGTACTTC. Protein sequence: CAWSGGVYEQYF.

The V gene is TRBV10-2, the J gene TRBJ1-2; 10 bases are shared with TRBD1. From germline, CDR1 is WSHSY and CDR2 SAAADI. The CDR3 consists of 13 residues. V dropped 6 bases and J dropped 7; count of bases not matched to a gene: 5. The CDR3: CASSGTGVRGYTF. The CDR3 DNA follows: TGCGCCAGCAGCGGGACAGGGGTACGTGGCTACACCTTC.

V gene TRBV4-2 combines with J gene TRBJ2-1; maybe TRBD2 (6 bases). V was trimmed by 0 bases and J by 1 base, leaving 10 bases between them. This CDR3 region has 16 residues. The V gene's germline CDR1 is LGHNA and CDR2 YNFKEQ. CDR3: CASSQDGGISYNEQFF. The DNA of the CDR3 is TGTGCCAGCAGCCAAGATGGCGGGATATCCTACAATGAGCAGTTCTTC.

The chain couples TRBV19 to TRBJ2-7; 10 bases fit TRBD1. Germline values: CDR1 LNHDA, CDR2 SQIVND (reference sequence). The CDR3 covers 15 residues. The J segment lost 3 bases and the V segment lost 0 bases, leaving 2 bases of the junction unmatched. The CDR3 DNA sequence: TGTGCCAGTAGTATAGAGGGGACAGGGGTCTACGAGCAGTACTTC. Its translation is CASSIEGTGVYEQYF. The full variable domain, its missing parts supplied by reference TRBV19 and TRBJ2-7, is DGGITQSPKYLFRKEGQNVTLSCEQNLNHDAMYWYRQDPGQGLRLIYYSQIVNDFQKGDIAEGYSVSREKKESFPLTVTSAQKNPTAFYLCASSIEGTGVYEQYFGPGTRLTVT.

The chain joins TRBV15 to TRBJ2-7, with 7 positions matching TRBD2. The junction had 7 bases not matched to a gene; V was cut back by 9 bases and J by 2 bases. The CDR3 is 13 residues long. Germline V gives CDR1 LNHNV, CDR2 YYDKDF (reference sequence). CDR3 protein: CATLGAGAYEQYF. CDR3 DNA: TGTGCCACTTTAGGCGCGGGGGCCTACGAGCAGTACTTC. Full variable domain (remainder filled in from reference TRBV15 and TRBJ2-7): DAMVIQNPRYQVTQFGKPVTLSCSQTLNHNVMYWYQQKSSQAPKLLFHYYDKDFNNEADTPDNFQSRRPNTSFCFLDIRSPGLGDTAMYLCATLGAGAYEQYFGPGTRLTVT.

CDR3: CASSRGLNTEAFF. CDR3 bases: TGTGCCAGCAGCAGGGGGCTAAACACTGAAGCTTTCTTT. The V gene is TRBV9, the J gene TRBJ1-1, with 7 bases lining up with TRBD1. J was trimmed by 2 bases and V by 4 bases; bases with no gene match: 2. Germline V CDR1 and CDR2: SGDLS, YYNGEE. The CDR3 contains 13 residues.

This clone was seen repeatedly, ten times or more. The chain is built from TRBV14 and TRBJ1-1, with D perhaps TRBD1 (5 bases). Germline-derived CDR1 and CDR2 are SGHDN and FVKESK. The CDR3 is 18 residues long. V lost 4 bases and J lost 4, with 25 bases in between. CDR3 in amino acids: CASSPLSGGRGSGTEAFF. The CDR3 DNA sequence: TGTGCCAGCAGCCCGCTGTCCGGGGGAAGAGGTAGTGGCACTGAAGCTTTCTTT.

This chain joins TRBV5-1 and TRBJ1-2; 8 bases line up with TRBD1. Germline V gene data show CDR1 as SGHRS and CDR2 as YFSETQ. With V trimmed by 4 bases and J by 5 bases, 19 bases remained unmatched. The CDR3 consists of 18 residues. The CDR3 DNA is TGCGCCAGCAGCCATGGACAGGGCCTCAAAGAAGTTCAATATGGCTACACCTTC. The encoded protein is CASSHGQGLKEVQYGYTF.

The chain combines TRBV6-6 with TRBJ1-1, with 7 bases aligning to TRBD1. The CDR3 totals 13 residues. V trimming: 6 bases; J trimming: 10 bases; junction bases outside the gene matches: 11. Per germline, CDR1 MNHNY and CDR2 SVGAGI (reference sequence). This CDR3 is CASSGTDYLGAFF. The CDR3 DNA sequence: TGTGCCAGCAGCGGGACAGACTATTTAGGAGCTTTCTTT.

This chain connects TRBV6-5 to TRBJ1-2, with a tentative D call TRBD1 (6 bases). The CDR3 runs 12 residues. The germline gives CDR1 MNHEY, CDR2 SVGAGI. The V gene lost 6 bases and the J gene lost 3 bases, with 8 bases spanning the gap. CDR3 sequence reads: CASRGGDYGYTF. CDR3 DNA sequence: TGTGCCAGCAGAGGGGGAGACTATGGCTACACCTTC.

The chain carries TRBV7-2 and TRBJ2-4, with D perhaps TRBD1 (6 bases). Trimming took off 1 base at V and 6 bases at J, with 16 bases between the two ends. Germline V CDR1 and CDR2: SGHTA, FQGNSA. The CDR3 runs to 16 residues. CDR3 amino acids: CASSLGGGNRRNIQYF. The CDR3, as DNA: TGTGCCAGCAGCTTAGGAGGGGGAAATAGAAGAAACATTCAGTACTTC.

This clone was observed once. This sequence joins TRBV19 and TRBJ1-1; D is perhaps TRBD1 (6 bases). The germline V and J ends were trimmed by 3 bases and 1 base, with 12 bases remaining between them. The CDR3 runs 15 residues. The V gene's germline CDR1 is LNHDA and CDR2 SQIVND (reference sequence). Here the CDR3 reads CASSMSARGNTEAFF. As DNA, the CDR3 is TGTGCCAGTAGTATGTCGGCCAGGGGGAACACTGAAGCTTTCTTT.

This clone has ten or more counts. The chain combines TRBV11-3 with TRBJ2-1, with TRBD2 identical over 8 bases. Germline CDR1 and CDR2: SGHNT and YENEEA. Unmatched junction bases numbered 0, after V lost 2 bases and J lost 3 bases. The CDR3 runs to 14 residues. CDR3 nucleotide sequence: TGTGCCAGCAGCTTAACTAGCGGCTACAATGAGCAGTTCTTC. Its translation: CASSLTSGYNEQFF. The full variable domain, with the rest looked up from reference TRBV11-3 and TRBJ2-1, is EAGVVQSPRYKIIEKKQPVAFWCNPISGHNTLYWYLQNLGQGPELLIRYENEEAVDDSQLPKDRFSAERLKGVDSTLKIQPAELGDSAVYLCASSLTSGYNEQFFGPGTRLTVL.

The chain is built from TRBV20-1 and TRBJ1-2, with 7 bases identical to TRBD1. CDR1 is DFQATT, CDR2 SNEGSKA, per germline (reference sequence). V lost 8 bases to trimming and J lost 11 bases; unmatched junction nucleotides: 11. This CDR3 spans 11 amino acids. The CDR3 protein is CSFGQVPMYTF. The CDR3 DNA sequence: TGCAGTTTTGGACAGGTCCCTATGTACACCTTC.

The gene calls are TRBV2 and TRBJ2-7; weak D call: TRBD2 (6 bases). Per germline, CDR1 SNHLY and CDR2 FYNNEI. This CDR3 contains 13 residues. Trimming took off 8 bases at V and 0 bases at J, with 11 bases between the two ends. In DNA, the CDR3 is TGTGCCAGCGTGCCGGGACTCTCCTACGAGCAGTACTTC. Translated, it gives CASVPGLSYEQYF.

The chain uses TRBV19 and TRBJ2-7; tentative D call: TRBD2 (5 bases). This CDR3 spans 17 amino acids. Trimming stripped 6 bases from V and 6 bases from J, with 27 bases between. CDR1 is LNHDA and CDR2 is SQIVND in the germline V gene (reference sequence). CDR3 sequence: CASSNRGGSSIHPEQYF. In DNA form, the CDR3 reads TGTGCCAGTAGCAACCGTGGTGGGAGCAGTATTCACCCCGAGCAGTACTTC.

This clone has just a few counts. The chain has TRBV29-1 and TRBJ2-1, with 7 positions matching TRBD1. The V gene's germline CDR1 is SQVTM and CDR2 ANQGSEA. This CDR3 comprises 13 residues. The junction had 12 bases not matched to a gene; V was cut back by 4 bases and J by 12 bases. The CDR3 is CSVGQGYNVGQFF. CDR3 in DNA: TGCAGCGTTGGACAGGGTTACAATGTTGGGCAGTTCTTC.

The gene calls are TRBV10-3 and TRBJ1-1; tentative D call: TRBD1 (5 bases). Germline assignment: CDR1 ENHRY and CDR2 SYGVKD. The CDR3 is 11 residues long. Deletions cut 9 bases from V and 6 bases from J, with 11 bases between. In DNA form, the CDR3 reads TGTGCCATGACGCGGGGGGCTGAAGCTTTCTTT. Protein sequence: CAMTRGAEAFF.

This clone was counted between two and nine times. V is TRBV6-2 or TRBV6-3 and J is TRBJ2-1, with TRBD2 as a possible D gene (5 bases). The germline V gene encodes CDR1 MNHEY and CDR2 SVGEGT. V was clipped by 4 bases and J by 10 bases, with 11 bases between them. This CDR3 is 12 amino acids long. This CDR3 is CASSSPRREQFF. CDR3 DNA: TGTGCCAGCAGTTCCCCGCGGAGGGAGCAGTTCTTC.

This chain links TRBV2 with TRBJ1-6; TRBD1 matches at 9 bases. Trimming removed 5 bases from V and 9 bases from J; junction bases left unmatched: 8. Germline V lookup: CDR1 SNHLY, CDR2 FYNNEI. The CDR3 runs to 15 residues. The CDR3 sequence: CASSTARTGVSPLHF. The CDR3 region has the DNA TGTGCCAGCAGTACAGCCCGGACAGGGGTTTCACCCCTCCACTTT. The complete variable domain, with remaining parts taken from reference TRBV2 and TRBJ1-6, reads EPEVTQTPSHQVTQMGQEVILRCVPISNHLYFYWYRQILGQKVEFLVSFYNNEISEKSEIFDDQFSVERPDGSNFTLKIRSTKLEDSAMYFCASSTARTGVSPLHFGNGTRLTVT.

The chain has TRBV7-8 and TRBJ2-7, with 8 nucleotides matching TRBD1. Germline V gives CDR1 SGHVS, CDR2 FQNEAQ. V lost 3 bases and J lost 5; bases outside the gene matches: 3. The CDR3 consists of 13 residues. The CDR3 coding sequence is TGTGCCAGCAGCTTTGACAGGGGCCACGAGCAGTACTTC. Translated, it gives CASSFDRGHEQYF.

J is TRBJ1-2 and V is TRBV9; 12 nucleotides agree with TRBD1. There are 14 residues in the CDR3. CDR1 and CDR2 (germline): SGDLS, YYNGEE. Unmatched junction bases numbered 5, after V lost 5 bases and J lost 6 bases. The CDR3 DNA sequence: TGTGCCAGCAGAGGGGACAGGGGGCGGGATGGCTACACCTTC. Amino acids: CASRGDRGRDGYTF.